This T cell receptor (beta chain) came from a study of T cells in Graves' hyperthyroidism and ophthalmopathy. For the study at large: The authors collected peripheral blood at initial diagnosis, before any treatment.

PBMCs came from about 10 ml fresh peripheral blood. The CDR3 regions of TCR beta were amplified from RNA transcripts. The HTBI primer set served for first-round RT-PCR of the TCR CDR3. TCRdb analysed the multiplex PCR reads with MiXCR anew, one entry per CDR3 protein. The sample includes approximately 640,000 distinct CDR3 sequences, 16% of them seen just once. This clonotype has only a few counts. The CDR3 length is 14 residues. Germline values: CDR1 PRHDT, CDR2 FYEKMQ (reference sequence). Trimming at V came to 5 bases and at J to 7 bases, leaving 11 bases not matched to a gene. The receptor was isolated from a woman aged 25 to 39 with Graves' hyperthyroidism. Sequencing was done on a sample of blood. This sequence joins TRBV13 and TRBJ2-7, with TRBD1 identical over 7 bases. CDR3 region: CASSPDRVRGEQYF. The CDR3 DNA reads as TGTGCCAGCAGCCCAGACAGGGTCCGTGGGGAGCAGTACTTC. The complete variable domain, with remaining parts taken from reference TRBV13 and TRBJ2-7, reads AAGVIQSPRHLIKEKRETATLKCYPIPRHDTVYWYQQGPGQDPQFLISFYEKMQSDKGSIPDRFSAQQFSDYHSELNMSSLELGDSALYFCASSPDRVRGEQYFGPGTRLTVT.